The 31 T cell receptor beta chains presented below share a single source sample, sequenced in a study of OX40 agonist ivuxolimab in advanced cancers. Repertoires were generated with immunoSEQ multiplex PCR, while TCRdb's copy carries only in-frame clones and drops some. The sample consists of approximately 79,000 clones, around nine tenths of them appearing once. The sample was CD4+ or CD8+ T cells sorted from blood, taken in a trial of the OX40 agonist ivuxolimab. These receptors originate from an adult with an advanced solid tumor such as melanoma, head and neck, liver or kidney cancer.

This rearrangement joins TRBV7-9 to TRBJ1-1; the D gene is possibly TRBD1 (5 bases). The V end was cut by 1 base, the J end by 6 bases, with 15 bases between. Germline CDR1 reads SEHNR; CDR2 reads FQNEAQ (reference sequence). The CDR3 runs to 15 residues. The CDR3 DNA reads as TGTGCCAGCAGCTTAGGAACTCGGGGCAGCTCTGAAGCTTTCTTT. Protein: CASSLGTRGSSEAFF.

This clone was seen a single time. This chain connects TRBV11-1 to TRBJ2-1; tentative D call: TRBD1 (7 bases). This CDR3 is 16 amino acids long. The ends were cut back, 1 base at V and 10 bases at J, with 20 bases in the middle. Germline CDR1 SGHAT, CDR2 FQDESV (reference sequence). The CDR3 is CASSLGGAGGRLEQFF. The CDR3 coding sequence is TGTGCCAGCAGCTTAGGTGGCGCAGGGGGGAGGCTGGAGCAGTTCTTC.

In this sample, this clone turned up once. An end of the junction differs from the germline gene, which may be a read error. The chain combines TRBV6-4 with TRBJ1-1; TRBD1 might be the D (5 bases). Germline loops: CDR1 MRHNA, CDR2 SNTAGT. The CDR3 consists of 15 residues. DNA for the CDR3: TGTGCCAGCAGTGCCTCAGGGTTGAGGAACGCTGAAGCTTTCTTT. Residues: CASSASGLRNAEAFF.

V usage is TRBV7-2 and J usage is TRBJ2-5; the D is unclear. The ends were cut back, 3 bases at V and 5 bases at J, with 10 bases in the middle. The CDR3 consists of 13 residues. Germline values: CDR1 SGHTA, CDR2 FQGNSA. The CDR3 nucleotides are TGTGCCAGCAGCTTCTCTAGGGTGGAGACCCAGTACTTC. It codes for CASSFSRVETQYF.

This CDR3 reads CASSQVIASKTQYF. Here the CDR3 DNA reads TGCGCCAGCAGCCAAGTAATAGCAAGCAAGACTCAGTACTTC. This chain connects TRBV4-3 to TRBJ2-4; D remains unclear. CDR3 size: 14 residues. From germline, CDR1 is LGHNA and CDR2 YSLEER. V lost 1 base and J lost 12, with 16 bases in between.

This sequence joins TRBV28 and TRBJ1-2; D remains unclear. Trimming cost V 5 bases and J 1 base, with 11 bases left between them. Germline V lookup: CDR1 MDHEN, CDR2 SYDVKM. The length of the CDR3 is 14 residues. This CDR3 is CASSPPGFNYGYTF. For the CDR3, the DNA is TGTGCCAGCAGTCCCCCGGGATTTAACTATGGCTACACCTTC.

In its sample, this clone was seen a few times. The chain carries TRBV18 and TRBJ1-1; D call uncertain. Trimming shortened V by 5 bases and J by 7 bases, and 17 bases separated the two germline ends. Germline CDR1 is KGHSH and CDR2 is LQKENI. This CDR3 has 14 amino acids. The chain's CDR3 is CASSRDTPGIEAFF. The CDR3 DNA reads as TGTGCCAGCTCAAGGGATACTCCGGGGATTGAAGCTTTCTTT.

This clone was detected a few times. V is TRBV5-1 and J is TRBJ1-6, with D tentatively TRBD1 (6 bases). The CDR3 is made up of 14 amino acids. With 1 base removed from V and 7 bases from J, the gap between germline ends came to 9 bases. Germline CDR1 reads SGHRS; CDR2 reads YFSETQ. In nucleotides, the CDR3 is TGCGCCAGCAGCTTGTCAGGGGTAAATTCACCCCTCCACTTT. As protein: CASSLSGVNSPLHF.

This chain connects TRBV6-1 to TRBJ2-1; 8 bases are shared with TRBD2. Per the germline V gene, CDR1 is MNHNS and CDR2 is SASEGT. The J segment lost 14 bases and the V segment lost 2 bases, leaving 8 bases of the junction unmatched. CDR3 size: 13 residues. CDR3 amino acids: CASSESGGTSEFF. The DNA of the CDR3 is TGTGCCAGCAGTGAAAGTGGTGGGACTAGTGAGTTCTTC.

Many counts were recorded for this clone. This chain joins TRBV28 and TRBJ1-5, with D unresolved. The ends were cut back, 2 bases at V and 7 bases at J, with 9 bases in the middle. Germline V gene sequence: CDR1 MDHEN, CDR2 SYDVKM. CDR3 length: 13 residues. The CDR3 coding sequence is TGTGCCAGCAGTTTAGAAGGTCAGCAGCCCCAGCATTTT. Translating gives CASSLEGQQPQHF.

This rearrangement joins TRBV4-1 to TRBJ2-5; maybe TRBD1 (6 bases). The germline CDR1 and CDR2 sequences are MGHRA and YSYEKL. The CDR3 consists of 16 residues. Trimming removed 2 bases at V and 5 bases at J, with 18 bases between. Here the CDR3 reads CASSQSGTRGLETQYF. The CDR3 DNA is TGCGCCAGCAGCCAATCCGGGACACGGGGTCTGGAGACCCAGTACTTC.

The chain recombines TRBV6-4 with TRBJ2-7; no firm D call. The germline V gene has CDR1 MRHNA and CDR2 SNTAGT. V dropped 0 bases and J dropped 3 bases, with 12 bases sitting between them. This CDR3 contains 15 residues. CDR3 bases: TGTGCCAGCAGTGACTCGAAGCAGGATTTCTACGAGCAGTACGTC. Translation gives CASSDSKQDFYEQYV.

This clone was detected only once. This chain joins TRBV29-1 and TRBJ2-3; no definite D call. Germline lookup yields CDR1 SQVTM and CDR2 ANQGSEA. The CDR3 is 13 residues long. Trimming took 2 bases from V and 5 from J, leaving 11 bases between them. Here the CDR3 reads CSVESLLGDTQYF. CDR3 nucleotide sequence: TGCAGCGTTGAAAGCCTCCTAGGAGATACGCAGTATTTT.

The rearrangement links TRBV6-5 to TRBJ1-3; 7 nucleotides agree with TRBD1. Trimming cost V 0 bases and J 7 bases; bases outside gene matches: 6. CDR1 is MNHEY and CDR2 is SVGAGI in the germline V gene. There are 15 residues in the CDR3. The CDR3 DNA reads TGTGCCAGCAGTTACTCGAGCGACAGGGAGAACACCATATATTTT. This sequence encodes CASSYSSDRENTIYF.

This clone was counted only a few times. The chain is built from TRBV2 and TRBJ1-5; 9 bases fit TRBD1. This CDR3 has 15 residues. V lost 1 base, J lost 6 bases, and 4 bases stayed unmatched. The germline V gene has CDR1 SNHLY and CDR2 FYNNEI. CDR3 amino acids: CASSEGQGGFQPQHF. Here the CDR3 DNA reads TGTGCCAGCAGTGAAGGACAGGGGGGATTTCAGCCCCAGCATTTT.

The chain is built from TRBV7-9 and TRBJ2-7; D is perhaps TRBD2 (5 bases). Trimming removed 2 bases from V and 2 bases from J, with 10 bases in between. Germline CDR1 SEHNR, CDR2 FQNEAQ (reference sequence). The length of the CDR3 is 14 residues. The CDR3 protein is CASSLTTGTYEQYF. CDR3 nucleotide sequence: TGTGCCAGCAGCTTAACTACCGGGACCTACGAGCAGTACTTC.

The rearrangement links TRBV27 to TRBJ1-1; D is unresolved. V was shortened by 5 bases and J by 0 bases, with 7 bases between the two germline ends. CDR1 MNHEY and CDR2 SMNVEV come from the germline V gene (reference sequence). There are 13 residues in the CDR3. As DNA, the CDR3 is TGTGCCAGCAGTCGCTCGATGAACACTGAAGCTTTCTTT. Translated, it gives CASSRSMNTEAFF.

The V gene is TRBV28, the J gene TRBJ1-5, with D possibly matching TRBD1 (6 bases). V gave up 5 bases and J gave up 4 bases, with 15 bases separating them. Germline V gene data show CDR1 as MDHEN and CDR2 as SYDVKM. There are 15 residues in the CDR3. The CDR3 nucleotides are TGTGCCAGCAGTCCGAGGGGGAGTGGAAATCAGCCCCAGCATTTT. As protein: CASSPRGSGNQPQHF.

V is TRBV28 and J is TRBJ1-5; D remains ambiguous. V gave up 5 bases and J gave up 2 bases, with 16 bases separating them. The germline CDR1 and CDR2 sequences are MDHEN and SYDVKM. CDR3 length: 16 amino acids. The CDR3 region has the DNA TGTGCCAGCAGTCCGAATTCGGACCGACGCAATCAGCCCCAGCATTTT. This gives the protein CASSPNSDRRNQPQHF.

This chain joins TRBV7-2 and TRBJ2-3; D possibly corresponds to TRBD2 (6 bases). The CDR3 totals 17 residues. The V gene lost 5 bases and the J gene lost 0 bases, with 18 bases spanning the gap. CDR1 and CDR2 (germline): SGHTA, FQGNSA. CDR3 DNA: TGTGCCAGCAGCCCCAAGGGACTCCAACCGAGCACAGATACGCAGTATTTT. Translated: CASSPKGLQPSTDTQYF.

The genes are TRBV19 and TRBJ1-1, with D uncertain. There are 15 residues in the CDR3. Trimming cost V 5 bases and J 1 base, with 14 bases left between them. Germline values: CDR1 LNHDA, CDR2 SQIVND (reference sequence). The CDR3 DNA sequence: TGTGCCAGTAGTCTCCTCTTAACAGCGAACACTGAAGCTTTCTTT. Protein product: CASSLLLTANTEAFF. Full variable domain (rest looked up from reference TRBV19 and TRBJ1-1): DGGITQSPKYLFRKEGQNVTLSCEQNLNHDAMYWYRQDPGQGLRLIYYSQIVNDFQKGDIAEGYSVSREKKESFPLTVTSAQKNPTAFYLCASSLLLTANTEAFFGQGTRLTVV.

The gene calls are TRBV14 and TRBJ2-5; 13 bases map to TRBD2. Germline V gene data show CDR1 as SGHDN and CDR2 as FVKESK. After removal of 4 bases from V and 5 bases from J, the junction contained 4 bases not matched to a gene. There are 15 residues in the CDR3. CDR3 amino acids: CASSPTSGGYETQYF. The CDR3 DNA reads TGTGCCAGCAGCCCGACTAGCGGGGGGTATGAGACCCAGTACTTC.

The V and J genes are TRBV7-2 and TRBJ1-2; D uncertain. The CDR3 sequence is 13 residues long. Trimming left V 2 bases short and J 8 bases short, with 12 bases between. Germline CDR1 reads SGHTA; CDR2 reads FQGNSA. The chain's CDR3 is CASSLMRAWGYTF. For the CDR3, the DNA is TGTGCCAGCAGCTTAATGAGGGCGTGGGGCTACACCTTC.

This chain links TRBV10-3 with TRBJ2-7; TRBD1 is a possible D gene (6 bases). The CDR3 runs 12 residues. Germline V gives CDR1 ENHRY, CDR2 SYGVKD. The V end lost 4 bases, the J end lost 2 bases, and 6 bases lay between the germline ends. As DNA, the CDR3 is TGTGCCATCAGTGCAGGGGCCTACGAGCAGTACGTC. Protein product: CAISAGAYEQYV.

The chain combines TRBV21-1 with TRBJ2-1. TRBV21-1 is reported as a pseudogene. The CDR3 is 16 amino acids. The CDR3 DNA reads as TGTGCCAGCAGCAAATTGGGGGACCGGGGGCACAATGAGCAGTTCTTC. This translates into CASSKLGDRGHNEQFF.

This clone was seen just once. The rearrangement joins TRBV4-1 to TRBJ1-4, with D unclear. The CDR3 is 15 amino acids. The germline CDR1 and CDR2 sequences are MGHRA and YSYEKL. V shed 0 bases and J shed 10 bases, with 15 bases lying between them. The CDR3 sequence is CASSQDLERLGKLFF. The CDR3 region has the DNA TGCGCCAGCAGCCAAGATTTGGAAAGGCTGGGAAAACTGTTTTTT.

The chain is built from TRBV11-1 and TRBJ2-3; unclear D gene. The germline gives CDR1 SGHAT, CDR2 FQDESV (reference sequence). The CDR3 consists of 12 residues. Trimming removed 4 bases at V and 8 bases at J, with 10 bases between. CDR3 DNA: TGTGCCAGCAGCTCCGACTGGCGTACGCAGTATTTT. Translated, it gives CASSSDWRTQYF.

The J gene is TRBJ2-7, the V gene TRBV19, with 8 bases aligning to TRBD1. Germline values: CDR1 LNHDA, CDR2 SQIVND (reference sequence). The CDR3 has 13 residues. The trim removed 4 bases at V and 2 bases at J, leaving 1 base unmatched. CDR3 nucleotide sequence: TGTGCCAGTAGTACGACAGGGGCCTACGAGCAGTACTTC. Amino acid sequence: CASSTTGAYEQYF.

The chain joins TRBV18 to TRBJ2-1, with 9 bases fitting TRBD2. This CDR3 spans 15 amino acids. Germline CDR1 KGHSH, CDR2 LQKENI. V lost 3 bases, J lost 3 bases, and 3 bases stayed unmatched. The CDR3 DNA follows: TGTGCCAGCTCACCGGTAGCGGGGGTCTACAATGAGCAGTTCTTC. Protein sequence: CASSPVAGVYNEQFF.

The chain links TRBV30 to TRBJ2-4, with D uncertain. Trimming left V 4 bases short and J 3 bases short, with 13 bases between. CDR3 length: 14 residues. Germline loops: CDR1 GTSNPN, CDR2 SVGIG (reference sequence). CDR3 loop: CAWMVTPGKNIQYF. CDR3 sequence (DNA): TGTGCCTGGATGGTGACACCTGGCAAAAACATTCAGTACTTC.

This CDR3 is CASSPGQNQPQHF. CDR3 sequence (DNA): TGTGCCAGCAGCCCCGGACAGAATCAGCCCCAGCATTTT. This rearrangement joins TRBV9 to TRBJ1-5; possible D gene TRBD1, 6 bases. The CDR3 sequence is 13 residues long. Looked up from germline, CDR1 is SGDLS and CDR2 is YYNGEE. The germline V and J ends were trimmed by 4 bases and 4 bases, with 9 bases remaining between them.